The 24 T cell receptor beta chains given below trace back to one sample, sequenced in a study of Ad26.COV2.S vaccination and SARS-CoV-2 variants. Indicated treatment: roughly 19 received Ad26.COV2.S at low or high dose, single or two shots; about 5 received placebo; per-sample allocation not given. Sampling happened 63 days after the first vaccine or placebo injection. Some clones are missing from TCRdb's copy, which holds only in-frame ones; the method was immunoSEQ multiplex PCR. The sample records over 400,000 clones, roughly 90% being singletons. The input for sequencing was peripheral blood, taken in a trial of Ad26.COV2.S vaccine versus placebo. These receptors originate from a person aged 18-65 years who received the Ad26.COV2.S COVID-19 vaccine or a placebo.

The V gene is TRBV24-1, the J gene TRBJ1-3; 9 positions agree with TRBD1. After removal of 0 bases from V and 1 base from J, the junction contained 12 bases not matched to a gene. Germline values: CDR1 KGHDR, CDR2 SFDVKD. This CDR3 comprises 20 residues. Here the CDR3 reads CATSDLFRTGAPRSGNTIYF. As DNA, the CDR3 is TGTGCCACCAGTGATTTGTTCAGGACAGGGGCCCCAAGGTCTGGAAACACCATATATTTT.

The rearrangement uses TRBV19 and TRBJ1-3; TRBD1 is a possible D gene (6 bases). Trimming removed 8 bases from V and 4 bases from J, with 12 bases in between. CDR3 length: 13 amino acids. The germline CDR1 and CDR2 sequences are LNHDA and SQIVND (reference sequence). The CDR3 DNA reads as TGTGCCAGTCTCCGCACAGGGGGAAACACCATATATTTT. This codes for CASLRTGGNTIYF.

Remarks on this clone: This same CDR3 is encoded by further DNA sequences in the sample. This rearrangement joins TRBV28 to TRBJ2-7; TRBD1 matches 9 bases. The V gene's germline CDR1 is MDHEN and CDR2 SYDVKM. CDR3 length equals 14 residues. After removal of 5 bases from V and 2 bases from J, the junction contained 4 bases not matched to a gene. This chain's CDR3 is CASSPGQGPYEQYF. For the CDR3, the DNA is TGTGCCAGCAGTCCGGGACAGGGACCCTACGAGCAGTACTTC.

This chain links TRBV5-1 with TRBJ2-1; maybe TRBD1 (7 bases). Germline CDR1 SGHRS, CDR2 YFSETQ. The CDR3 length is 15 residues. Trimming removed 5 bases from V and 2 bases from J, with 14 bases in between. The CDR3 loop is CASSTRGDPYNEQFF. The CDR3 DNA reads TGCGCCAGCAGTACCAGGGGGGATCCCTACAATGAGCAGTTCTTC.

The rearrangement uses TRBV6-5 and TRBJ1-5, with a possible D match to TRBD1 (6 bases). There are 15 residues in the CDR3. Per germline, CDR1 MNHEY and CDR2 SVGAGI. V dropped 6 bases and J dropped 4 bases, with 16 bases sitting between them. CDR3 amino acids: CASSALRGGNQPQHF. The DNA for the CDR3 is TGTGCCAGCAGCGCGTTGAGGGGGGGTAATCAGCCCCAGCATTTT.

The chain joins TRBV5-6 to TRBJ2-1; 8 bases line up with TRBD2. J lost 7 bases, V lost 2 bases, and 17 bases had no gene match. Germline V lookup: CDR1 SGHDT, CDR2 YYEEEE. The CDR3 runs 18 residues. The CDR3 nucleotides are TGTGCCAGCAGCTTTTTCGCATTAGGGGTAGCGGGGAGTAATGAGCAGTTCTTC. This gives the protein CASSFFALGVAGSNEQFF.

DNA for the CDR3: TGCGCCAGCAGCCAAGGGATGACTGACTACTATGGCTACACCTTC. It is translated as CASSQGMTDYYGYTF. This rearrangement joins TRBV4-1 to TRBJ1-2; D unclear. The CDR3 totals 15 residues. V was cut by 1 base and J by 3 bases, with 12 bases left in between. CDR1 is MGHRA and CDR2 is YSYEKL in the germline V gene.

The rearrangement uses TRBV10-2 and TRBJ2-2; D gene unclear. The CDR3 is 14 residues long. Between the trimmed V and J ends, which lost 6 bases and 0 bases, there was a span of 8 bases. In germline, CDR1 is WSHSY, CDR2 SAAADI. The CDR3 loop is CASRRGSNTGELFF. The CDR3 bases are TGCGCCAGCAGACGCGGCTCGAACACCGGGGAGCTGTTTTTT.

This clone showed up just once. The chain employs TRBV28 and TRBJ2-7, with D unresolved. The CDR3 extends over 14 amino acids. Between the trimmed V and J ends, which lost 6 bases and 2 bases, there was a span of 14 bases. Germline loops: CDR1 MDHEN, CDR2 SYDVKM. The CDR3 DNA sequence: TGTGCCAGCAGGAGTACGCTAGTTACCTACGAGCAGTACTTC. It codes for CASRSTLVTYEQYF.

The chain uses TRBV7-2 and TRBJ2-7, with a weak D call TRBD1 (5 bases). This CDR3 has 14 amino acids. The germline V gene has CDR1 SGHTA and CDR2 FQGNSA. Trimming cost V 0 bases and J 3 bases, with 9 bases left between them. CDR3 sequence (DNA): TGTGCCAGCAGCTTAGCGGGGCCCCTCTACGAGCAGTACTTC. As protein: CASSLAGPLYEQYF. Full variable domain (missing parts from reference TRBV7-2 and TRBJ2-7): GAGVSQSPSNKVTEKGKDVELRCDPISGHTALYWYRQSLGQGLEFLIYFQGNSAPDKSGLPSDRFSAERTGGSVSTLTIQRTQQEDSAVYLCASSLAGPLYEQYFGPGTRLTVT.

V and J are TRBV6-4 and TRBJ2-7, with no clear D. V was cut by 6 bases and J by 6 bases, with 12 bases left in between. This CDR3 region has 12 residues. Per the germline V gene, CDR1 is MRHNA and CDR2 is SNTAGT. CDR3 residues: CASRSASPEQYF. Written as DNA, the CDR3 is TGTGCCAGCAGGTCCGCGTCTCCCGAGCAGTACTTC.

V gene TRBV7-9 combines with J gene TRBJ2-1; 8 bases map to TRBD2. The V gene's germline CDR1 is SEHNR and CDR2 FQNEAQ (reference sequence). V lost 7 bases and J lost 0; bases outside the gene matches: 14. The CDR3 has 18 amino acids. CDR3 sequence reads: CASTLPLAGGSSYNEQFF. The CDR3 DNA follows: TGTGCCAGCACCTTGCCCCTAGCGGGCGGATCCTCCTACAATGAGCAGTTCTTC.

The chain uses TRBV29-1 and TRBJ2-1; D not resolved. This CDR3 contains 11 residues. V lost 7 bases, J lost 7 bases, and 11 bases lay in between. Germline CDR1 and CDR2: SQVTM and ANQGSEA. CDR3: CSALVGNEQFF. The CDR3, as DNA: TGCAGCGCACTGGTGGGGAATGAGCAGTTCTTC.

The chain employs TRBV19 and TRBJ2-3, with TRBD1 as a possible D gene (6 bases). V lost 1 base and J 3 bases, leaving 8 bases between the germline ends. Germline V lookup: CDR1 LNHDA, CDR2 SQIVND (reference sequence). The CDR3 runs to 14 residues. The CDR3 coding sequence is TGTGCCAGTAGTATAGGGGACACTACAGATACGCAGTATTTT. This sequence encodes CASSIGDTTDTQYF. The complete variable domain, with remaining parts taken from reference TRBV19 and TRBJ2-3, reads DGGITQSPKYLFRKEGQNVTLSCEQNLNHDAMYWYRQDPGQGLRLIYYSQIVNDFQKGDIAEGYSVSREKKESFPLTVTSAQKNPTAFYLCASSIGDTTDTQYFGPGTRLTVL.

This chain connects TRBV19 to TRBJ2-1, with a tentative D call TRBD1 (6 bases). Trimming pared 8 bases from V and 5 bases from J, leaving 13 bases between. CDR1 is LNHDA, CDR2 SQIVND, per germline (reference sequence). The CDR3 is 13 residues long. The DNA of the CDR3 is TGTGCCAGTTTGGGGGCGGAGGACAATGAGCAGTTCTTC. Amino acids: CASLGAEDNEQFF.

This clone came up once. DNA of the CDR3: TGTGCCAGCAAACGGGACACGGGAATTCCGGGAGCTTTCTTT. This translates into CASKRDTGIPGAFF. The V and J genes are TRBV5-4 and TRBJ1-1; TRBD1 is a possible D gene (6 bases). CDR3 length equals 14 residues. Deletions cut 6 bases from V and 10 bases from J, with 22 bases between. Germline V gene sequence: CDR1 SGHNT, CDR2 YYREEE (reference sequence).

In DNA form, the CDR3 reads TGTGCCAGCAGCTTAGATCTTGTGGGGAGCTCCTACAATGAGCAGTTCTTC. Amino acid sequence: CASSLDLVGSSYNEQFF. The rearrangement uses TRBV11-3 and TRBJ2-1; D is perhaps TRBD2 (5 bases). V dropped 0 bases and J dropped 0 bases, with 12 bases sitting between them. This CDR3 region has 17 residues. The germline V gene encodes CDR1 SGHNT and CDR2 YENEEA.

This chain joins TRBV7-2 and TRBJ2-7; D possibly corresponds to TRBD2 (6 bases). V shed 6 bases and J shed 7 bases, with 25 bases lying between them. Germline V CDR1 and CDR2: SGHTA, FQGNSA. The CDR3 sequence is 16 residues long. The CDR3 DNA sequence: TGTGCCAGCAGGTCCCGGATTGGAGGGCCCTGGGGGGAGCAGTACTTC. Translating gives CASRSRIGGPWGEQYF.

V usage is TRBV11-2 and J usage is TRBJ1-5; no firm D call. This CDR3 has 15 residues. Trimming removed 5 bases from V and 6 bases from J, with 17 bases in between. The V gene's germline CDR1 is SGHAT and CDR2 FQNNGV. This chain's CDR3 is CASSPTSGSGQPQHF. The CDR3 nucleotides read TGTGCCAGCAGCCCGACATCGGGTAGCGGTCAGCCCCAGCATTTT.

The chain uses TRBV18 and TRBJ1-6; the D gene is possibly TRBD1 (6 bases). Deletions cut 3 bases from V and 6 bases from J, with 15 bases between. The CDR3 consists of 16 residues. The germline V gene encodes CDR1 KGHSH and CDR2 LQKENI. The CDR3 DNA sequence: TGTGCCAGCTCACCCATGTCACAGGGATCTAATTCACCCCTCCACTTT. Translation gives CASSPMSQGSNSPLHF.

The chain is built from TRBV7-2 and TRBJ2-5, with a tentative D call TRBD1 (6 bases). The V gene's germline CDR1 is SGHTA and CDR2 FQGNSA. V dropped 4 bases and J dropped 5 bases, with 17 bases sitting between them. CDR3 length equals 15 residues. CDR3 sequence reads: CASSSPVTGSETQYF. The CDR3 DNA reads TGTGCCAGCAGCTCACCCGTTACAGGGAGCGAGACCCAGTACTTC. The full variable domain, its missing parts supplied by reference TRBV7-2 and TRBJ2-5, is GAGVSQSPSNKVTEKGKDVELRCDPISGHTALYWYRQSLGQGLEFLIYFQGNSAPDKSGLPSDRFSAERTGGSVSTLTIQRTQQEDSAVYLCASSSPVTGSETQYFGPGTRLLVL.

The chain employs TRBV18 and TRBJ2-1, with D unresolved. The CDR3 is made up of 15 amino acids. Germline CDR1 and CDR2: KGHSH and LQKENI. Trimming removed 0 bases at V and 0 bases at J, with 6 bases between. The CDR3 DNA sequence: TGTGCCAGCTCACCACCGAGGAGCTCCTACAATGAGCAGTTCTTC. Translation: CASSPPRSSYNEQFF.

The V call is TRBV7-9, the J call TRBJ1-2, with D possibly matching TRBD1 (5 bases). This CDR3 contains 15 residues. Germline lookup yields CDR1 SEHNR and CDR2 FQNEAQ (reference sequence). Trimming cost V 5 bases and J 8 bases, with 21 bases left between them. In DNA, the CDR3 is TGTGCCAGCAGCCAAAGTAGGAACGGACACCGGGGCTACACCTTC. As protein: CASSQSRNGHRGYTF.

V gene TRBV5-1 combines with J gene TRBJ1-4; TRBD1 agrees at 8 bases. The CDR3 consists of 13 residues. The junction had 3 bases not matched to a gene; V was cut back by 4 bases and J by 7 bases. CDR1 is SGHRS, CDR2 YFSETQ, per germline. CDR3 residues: CASSLGTGEKLFF. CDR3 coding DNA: TGCGCCAGCAGCCTAGGGACAGGTGAAAAACTGTTTTTT.